Listed below are T cell receptor beta chains from one sample, sequenced in a study of cytomegalovirus exposure and HLA in healthy donors. Clones were read by immunoSEQ multiplex PCR, and TCRdb kept only the in-frame ones, dropping some. The sample has about 140,000 clones, 70% to 85% seen once. Sequencing was carried out using PBMCs. Receptors were obtained from a woman in her forties in good health and CMV-seronegative. The CDR3 runs from the conserved cysteine through the conserved F or W. D genes are given only for firm matches. Only part of the rows carry a size: once, few, many, or a class if the clone is expanded.

>NA|TRBV11-1|NA|TRBJ2-5
CASSFPQGEYQETQYF
>NA|TRBV7-2|TRBD1|TRBJ1-5
CASSLSYRGFSAQPQHF
>NA|TRBV13|NA|TRBJ1-1
CASSPNSGNTEAFF
>NA|TRBV6-5|NA|TRBJ1-3
CASGRGKGLNTIYF
>NA|TRBV5-1|TRBD1|TRBJ2-4
CASSSDRVNIQYF
>NA|TRBV7-2|TRBD2|TRBJ2-1
CASSQGPGLADNNEQFF
>NA|TRBV30|NA|TRBJ1-3
CAWRSDRYSGNTIYF
>NA|TRBV7-9|NA|TRBJ1-3
CASSLDGVAGNTIYF
>NA|TRBV30|NA|TRBJ1-5
CAWSVVVGQPQHF
>once|TRBV5-6|TRBD2|TRBJ2-3
CASSGGLAGSTDTQYF
>NA|TRBV19|NA|TRBJ2-2
CASSIDRLTGELFF
>NA|TRBV28|NA|NA
CASSLGGAGFHEQYF
>NA|TRBV7-3|NA|TRBJ1-2
CASSLDNSNYGYTF
>NA|TRBV6-1|NA|TRBJ1-5
CASRTLRGNQPQHF
>NA|TRBV7-8|TRBD2|TRBJ2-2
CASSSRGVSSGRFGELFF
>NA|TRBV6-1|NA|TRBJ1-2
CASNRASNYGYTF
>NA|TRBV28|TRBD1|TRBJ2-7
CASRTRLRDRAYEQYF
>NA|TRBV19|NA|TRBJ1-5
CASSPGHLTNSNQPQHF
>NA|TRBV28|NA|TRBJ1-3
CASSLYGGTAGNTIYF
>NA|TRBV28|NA|TRBJ1-2
CASSLAERNGYTF
>NA|TRBV7-2|TRBD1|TRBJ1-2
CASSSRTGADYGYTF
>NA|TRBV30|TRBD1|TRBJ2-2
CAWTNLGTGEWELFF
>NA|TRBV4-3|NA|TRBJ2-2
CASSRLTGSNTGELFF
>NA|TRBV10-3|TRBD2|TRBJ2-1
CAISEVVGLAGDNEQFF
>NA|TRBV6-5|NA|TRBJ2-4
CASSYGGEGIQYF
>NA|TRBV7-3|NA|TRBJ2-7
CASSLFSEGEQYF
>few|TRBV25-1|NA|TRBJ2-7
CASSRPGVPSYEQYF
>NA|TRBV4-3|NA|TRBJ2-3
CASSQDWGRTDTQYF
>NA|TRBV28|TRBD1|TRBJ1-6
CASSARTGGSRTPLHF
>NA|TRBV28|TRBD1|TRBJ1-1
CASRLGAGGGSDTEAFF
>few|TRBV19|TRBD1|TRBJ1-2
CASSSRTQGAYGYTF
>NA|TRBV5-4|TRBD2|TRBJ2-1
CASSYQGLAGGPGNEQFF
>once|TRBV6-5|TRBD2|TRBJ2-1
CASSYSQTSEQFF
>NA|TRBV7-2|NA|TRBJ1-2
CASSPMAGVYGYTF
>NA|TRBV25-1|TRBD2|TRBJ2-3
CASSLSGRRTDTQYF
>NA|TRBV18|TRBD2|TRBJ2-7
CASSRLNLRTSGSQEQYF
>NA|TRBV6-5|TRBD1|TRBJ2-7
CASTPGQGIDEQYF
>NA|TRBV29-1|NA|TRBJ2-1
CSVDIGGEQFF
>NA|TRBV4-3|NA|TRBJ2-1
CASSQAFAGAINEQFF
>once|TRBV5-1|TRBD2|TRBJ2-5
CASSVSGREETQYF
>NA|TRBV7-2|NA|NA
CASSLTSGYEQYF
>NA|TRBV28|NA|TRBJ1-4
CASSPWTAGEEKLFF
>NA|TRBV5-1|TRBD1|TRBJ1-1
CASSFRSQGANTEAFF
>NA|TRBV27|NA|TRBJ1-1
CASSIVPLNTEAFF
>NA|TRBV28|TRBD1|TRBJ1-1
CASVRQGANTEAFF
>NA|TRBV11-2|NA|TRBJ2-5
CASSLDPQVETQYF
>NA|TRBV7-2|NA|TRBJ2-5
CASSQDRKETQYF
>NA|TRBV5-1|TRBD1|TRBJ1-2
CASSLEGQGARGYTF
>NA|TRBV19|TRBD2|TRBJ2-7
CASSPGGHREQYF
>NA|TRBV4-3|NA|TRBJ2-3
CASSQDPRGTDTQYF
>NA|TRBV9|NA|TRBJ1-1
CASSAAGGTFTEAFF
>NA|TRBV11-3|NA|TRBJ1-1
CASSLAGYTEAFF
>NA|TRBV5-1|NA|TRBJ1-1
CASSSTRQGIEAFF